A single sample gave rise to the 9 T cell receptor beta chains below, sequenced in a study of response to subunit inactivated influenza vaccine. TCRdb fed the RT-PCR reads into MiXCR, producing one record per CDR3 protein. The sample shows about 540,000 distinct CDR3 sequences, around 25% of them seen only once. These same data were also listed under a study on T cells expressing NK-cell markers. Per that paper: Generation of TCR beta cDNA was performed by 5'RACE template switching incorporating UMIs.

Sequencing was performed on CD4+ T cells sorted from PBMCs, taken 12 days after vaccination. Source of these receptors: a man aged 50 to 59 who received an inactivated influenza vaccine.

This clonotype came up a few times. The chain carries TRBV29-1 and TRBJ1-1; tentative D call: TRBD1 (6 bases). The CDR3 is made up of 14 amino acids. The germline V gene has CDR1 SQVTM and CDR2 ANQGSEA. V was clipped by 4 bases and J by 7 bases, with 19 bases between them. This CDR3 reads CSVATPGTRNEAFF. The DNA for the CDR3 is TGCAGCGTTGCGACTCCCGGGACACGAAATGAAGCTTTCTTT. Combining the CDR3 with reference TRBV29-1 and TRBJ1-1 gives the whole variable domain SAVISQKPSRDICQRGTSLTIQCQVDSQVTMMFWYRQQPGQSLTLIATANQGSEATYESGFVIDKFPISRPNLTFSTLTVSNMSPEDSSIYLCSVATPGTRNEAFFGQGTRLTVV.

DNA for the CDR3: TGTGCCACCAGTGATCCCCACAGGGGGTTCGATGAGCAGTTCTTC. Translation: CATSDPHRGFDEQFF. The chain recombines TRBV24-1 with TRBJ2-1; TRBD1 aligns across 8 bases. The CDR3 covers 15 residues. Germline CDR1 reads KGHDR; CDR2 reads SFDVKD. The J segment lost 8 bases and the V segment lost 3 bases, leaving 8 bases of the junction unmatched.

The count of this clonotype is one. The chain employs TRBV20-1 and TRBJ2-1, with 7 bases lining up with TRBD1. This CDR3 has 13 residues. Trimming cost V 2 bases and J 9 bases; bases outside gene matches: 7. CDR1 and CDR2 from the germline V gene are DFQATT and SNEGSKA (reference sequence). CDR3 region: CSARNTGDSEQFF. The CDR3 nucleotides read TGCAGTGCTAGAAATACAGGGGATAGTGAGCAGTTCTTC.

The rearrangement uses TRBV12-3 or TRBV12-4 and TRBJ1-4; D not certain. This CDR3 has 14 amino acids. The V and J ends lost 6 bases and 4 bases respectively, with 12 bases between them. The CDR3 loop reads CASRPRGSNEKLFF. In DNA form, the CDR3 reads TGTGCCAGCAGACCCCGTGGAAGTAATGAAAAACTGTTTTTT.

This clonotype has only a few counts. The chain links TRBV20-1 to TRBJ1-5; D is unclear. The length of the CDR3 is 14 residues. V lost 4 bases and J lost 11, with 21 bases in between. The V gene's germline CDR1 is DFQATT and CDR2 SNEGSKA (reference sequence). The DNA of the CDR3 is TGCAGTGCTAACCGGGATCAGGTCGATCGGGCCCAGCATTTT. This gives the protein CSANRDQVDRAQHF.

In its sample, this clonotype was seen a few times. A junction end diverges from the germline sequence, so it may reflect a read error. The chain recombines TRBV20-1 with TRBJ1-6, with a tentative D call TRBD1 (5 bases). The CDR3 runs to 17 residues. The V gene's germline CDR1 is DFQATT and CDR2 SNEGSKA (reference sequence). The CDR3 coding sequence is TGCAGTGCTAGAGGGAGCAGGGCAGCTGCCTATATTTCACCCCTCCACTTT. Translating gives CSARGSRAAAYISPLHF.

CDR3 amino acids: CATTVELIYGYTF. DNA of the CDR3: TGTGCCACCACGGTGGAGCTAATCTATGGCTACACCTTC. The V and J genes are TRBV2 and TRBJ1-2, with D unclear. Trimming removed 10 bases at V and 4 bases at J, with 16 bases between. This CDR3 contains 13 residues. Per the germline V gene, CDR1 is SNHLY and CDR2 is FYNNEI.

The CDR3 is CASRIGTGALNEQFF. The CDR3 DNA follows: TGTGCCAGCCGCATAGGGACAGGGGCCTTGAATGAGCAGTTCTTC. The chain combines TRBV28 with TRBJ2-1; TRBD1 matches 10 bases. CDR1 is MDHEN, CDR2 SYDVKM, per germline. The CDR3 is 15 amino acids. Germline trimming cut 8 bases from V and 7 bases from J; bases unmatched to any gene: 11.

At least ten counts were recorded for this clonotype. The rearrangement links TRBV12-3 or TRBV12-4 to TRBJ1-2, with D unresolved. Trimming cost V 4 bases and J 0 bases, with 9 bases left between them. The CDR3 totals 14 residues. The CDR3 DNA reads TGTGCCAGCAGTTCTAGCACAGCTAACTATGGCTACACCTTC. Amino acids: CASSSSTANYGYTF.